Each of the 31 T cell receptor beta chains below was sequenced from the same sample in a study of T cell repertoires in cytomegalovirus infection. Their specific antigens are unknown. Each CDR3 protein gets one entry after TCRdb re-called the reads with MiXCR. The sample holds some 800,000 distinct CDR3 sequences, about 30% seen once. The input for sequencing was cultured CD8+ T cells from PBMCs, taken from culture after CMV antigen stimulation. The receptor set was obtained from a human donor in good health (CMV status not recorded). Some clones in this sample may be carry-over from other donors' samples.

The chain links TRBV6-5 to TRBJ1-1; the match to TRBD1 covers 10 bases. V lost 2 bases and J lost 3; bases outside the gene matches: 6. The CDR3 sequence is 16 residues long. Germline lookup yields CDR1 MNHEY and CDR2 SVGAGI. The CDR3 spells CASSYGTGEGDTEAFF. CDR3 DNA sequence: TGTGCCAGCAGTTACGGGACAGGGGAGGGGGACACTGAAGCTTTCTTT.

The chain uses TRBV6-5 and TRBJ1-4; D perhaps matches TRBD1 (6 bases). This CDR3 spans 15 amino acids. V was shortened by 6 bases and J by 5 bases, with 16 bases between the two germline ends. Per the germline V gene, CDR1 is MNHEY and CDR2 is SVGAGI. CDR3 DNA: TGTGCCAGCAGACACCGACAGGTCCCCAATGAAAAACTGTTTTTT. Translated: CASRHRQVPNEKLFF.

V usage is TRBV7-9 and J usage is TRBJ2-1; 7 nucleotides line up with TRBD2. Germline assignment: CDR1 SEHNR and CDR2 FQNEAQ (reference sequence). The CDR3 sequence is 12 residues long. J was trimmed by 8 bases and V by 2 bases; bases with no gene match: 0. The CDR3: CASSLTSDEQFF. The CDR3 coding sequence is TGTGCCAGCAGCTTAACTAGCGATGAGCAGTTCTTC. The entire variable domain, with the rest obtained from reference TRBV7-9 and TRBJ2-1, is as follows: DTGVSQNPRHKITKRGQNVTFRCDPISEHNRLYWYRQTLGQGPEFLTYFQNEAQLEKSRLLSDRFSAERPKGSFSTLEIQRTEQGDSAMYLCASSLTSDEQFFGPGTRLTVL.

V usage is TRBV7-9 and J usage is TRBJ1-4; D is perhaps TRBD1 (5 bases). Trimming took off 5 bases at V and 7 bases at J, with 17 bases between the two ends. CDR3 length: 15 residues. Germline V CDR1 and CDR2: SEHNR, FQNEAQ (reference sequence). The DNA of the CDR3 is TGTGCCAGCAGCCTACGAAACAGGACGGGTGAAAAACTGTTTTTT. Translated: CASSLRNRTGEKLFF. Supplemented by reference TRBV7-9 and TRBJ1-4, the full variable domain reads DTGVSQNPRHKITKRGQNVTFRCDPISEHNRLYWYRQTLGQGPEFLTYFQNEAQLEKSRLLSDRFSAERPKGSFSTLEIQRTEQGDSAMYLCASSLRNRTGEKLFFGSGTQLSVL.

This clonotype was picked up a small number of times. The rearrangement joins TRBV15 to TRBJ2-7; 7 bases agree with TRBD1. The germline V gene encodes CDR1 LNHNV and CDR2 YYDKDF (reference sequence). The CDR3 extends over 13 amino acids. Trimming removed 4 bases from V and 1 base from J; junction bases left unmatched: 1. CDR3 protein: CATSKDRSYEQYV. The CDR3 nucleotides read TGTGCCACCAGCAAGGACAGGTCCTACGAGCAGTACGTC.

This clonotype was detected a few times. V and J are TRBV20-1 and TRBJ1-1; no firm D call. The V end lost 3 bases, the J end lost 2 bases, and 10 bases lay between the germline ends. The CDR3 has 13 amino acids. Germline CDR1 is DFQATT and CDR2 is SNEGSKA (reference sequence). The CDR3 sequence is CSARIGLNTEAFF. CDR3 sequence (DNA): TGCAGTGCTAGGATCGGACTTAACACTGAAGCTTTCTTT.

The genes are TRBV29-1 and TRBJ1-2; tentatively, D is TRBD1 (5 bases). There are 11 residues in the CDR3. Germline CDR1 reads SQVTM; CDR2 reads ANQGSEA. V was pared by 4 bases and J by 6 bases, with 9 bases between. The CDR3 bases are TGCAGCGTTGGGGGGTTCGATGGCTACACCTTC. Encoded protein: CSVGGFDGYTF.

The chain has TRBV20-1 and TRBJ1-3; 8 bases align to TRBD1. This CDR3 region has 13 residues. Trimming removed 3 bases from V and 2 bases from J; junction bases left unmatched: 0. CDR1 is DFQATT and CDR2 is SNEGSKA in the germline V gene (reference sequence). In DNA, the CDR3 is TGCAGTGCTAGGGACAGGGCTGGAAACACCATATATTTT. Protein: CSARDRAGNTIYF.

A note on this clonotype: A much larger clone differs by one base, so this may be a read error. The CDR3 here is CANSLSIAEEQYF. As DNA, the CDR3 is TGTGCCAACAGTTTAAGTATAGCGGAGGAGCAGTACTTC. The chain combines TRBV12-3 or TRBV12-4 with TRBJ2-7, with D perhaps TRBD2 (6 bases). The CDR3 loop spans 13 amino acids.

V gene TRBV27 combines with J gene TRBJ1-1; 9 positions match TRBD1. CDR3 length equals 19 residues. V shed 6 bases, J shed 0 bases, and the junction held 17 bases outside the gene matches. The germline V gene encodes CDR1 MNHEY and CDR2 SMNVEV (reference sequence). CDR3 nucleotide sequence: TGTGCCAGCAGACCTCTCCGGGACAGGGCAAAGGGTGTGAACACTGAAGCTTTCTTT. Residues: CASRPLRDRAKGVNTEAFF.

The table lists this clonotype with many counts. CDR3 nucleotide sequence: TGTGCCAGCAGCTTAAAGGTGACAGTCTACAATGAGCAGTTCTTC. Residues: CASSLKVTVYNEQFF. The chain combines TRBV7-3 with TRBJ2-1; D is perhaps TRBD1 (5 bases). The CDR3 is 15 amino acids. The V end was cut by 1 base, the J end by 3 bases, with 10 bases between. The germline gives CDR1 SGHTA, CDR2 FQGTGA.

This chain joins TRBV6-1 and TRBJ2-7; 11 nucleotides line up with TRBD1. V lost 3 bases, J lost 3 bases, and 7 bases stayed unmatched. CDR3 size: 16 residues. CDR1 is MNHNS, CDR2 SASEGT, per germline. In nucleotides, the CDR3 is TGTGCCAGCAGTGAGGGTGTTGGGACAGGGGGCTACGAGCAGTACGTC. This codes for CASSEGVGTGGYEQYV.

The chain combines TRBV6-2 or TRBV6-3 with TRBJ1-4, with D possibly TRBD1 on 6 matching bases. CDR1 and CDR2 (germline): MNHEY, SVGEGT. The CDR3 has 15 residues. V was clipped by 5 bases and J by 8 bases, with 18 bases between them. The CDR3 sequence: CASSLQGLVGEKLFF. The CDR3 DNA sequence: TGTGCCAGCAGTCTACAGGGACTAGTGGGAGAAAAACTGTTTTTT.

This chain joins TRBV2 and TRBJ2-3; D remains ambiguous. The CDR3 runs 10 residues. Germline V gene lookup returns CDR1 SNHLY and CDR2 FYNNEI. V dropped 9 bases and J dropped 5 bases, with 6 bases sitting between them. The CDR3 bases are TGTGCCAGTACTTTAGATACGCAGTATTTT. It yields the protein CASTLDTQYF.

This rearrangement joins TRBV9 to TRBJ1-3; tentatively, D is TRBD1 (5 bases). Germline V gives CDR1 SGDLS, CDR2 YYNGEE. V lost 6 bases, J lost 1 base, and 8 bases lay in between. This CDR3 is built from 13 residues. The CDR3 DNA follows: TGTGCCAGCACCGGGGGTTCTGGAAACACCATATATTTT. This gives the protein CASTGGSGNTIYF.

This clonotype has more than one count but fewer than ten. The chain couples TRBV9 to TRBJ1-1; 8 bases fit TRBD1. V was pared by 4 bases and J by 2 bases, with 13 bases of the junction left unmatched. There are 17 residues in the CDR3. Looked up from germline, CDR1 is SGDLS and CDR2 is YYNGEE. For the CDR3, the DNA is TGTGCCAGCAGCCCAAGTAGTCGACAGGGGAGTAACACTGAAGCTTTCTTT. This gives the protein CASSPSSRQGSNTEAFF.

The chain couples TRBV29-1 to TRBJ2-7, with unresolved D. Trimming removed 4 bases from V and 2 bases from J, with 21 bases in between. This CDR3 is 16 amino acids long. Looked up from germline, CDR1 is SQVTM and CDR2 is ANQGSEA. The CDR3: CSVVGGGTSSPYEQYV. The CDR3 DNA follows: TGCAGCGTTGTGGGTGGTGGCACAAGTTCACCCTACGAGCAGTACGTC.

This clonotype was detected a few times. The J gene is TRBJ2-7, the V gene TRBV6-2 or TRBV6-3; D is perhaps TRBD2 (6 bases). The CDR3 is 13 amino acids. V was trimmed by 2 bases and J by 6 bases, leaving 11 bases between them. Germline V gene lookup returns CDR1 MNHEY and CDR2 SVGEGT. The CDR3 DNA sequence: TGTGCCAGCAGTTACAGAAAGGGAGGCGAGCAGTACGTC. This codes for CASSYRKGGEQYV.

DNA of the CDR3: TGTGCCAGCAGTTGGACAGGGGGCAGAGATACGCAGTATTTT. It codes for CASSWTGGRDTQYF. The rearrangement links TRBV6-6 to TRBJ2-3, with TRBD1 identical over 11 bases. The CDR3 runs to 14 residues. With V trimmed by 4 bases and J by 5 bases, 2 bases remained unmatched. CDR1 is MNHNY and CDR2 is SVGAGI in the germline V gene (reference sequence).

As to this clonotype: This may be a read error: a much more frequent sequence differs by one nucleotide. As DNA, the CDR3 is TGTGCCAACAGCTTTGGGGGAACAGGGAAGGGCAATCAGCCCCAGCATTTT. Translating gives CANSFGGTGKGNQPQHF. The genes are TRBV7-3 and TRBJ1-5; a weak D match, TRBD1 (6 bases). CDR3 length equals 17 residues. Germline CDR1 is SGHTA and CDR2 is FQGTGA.

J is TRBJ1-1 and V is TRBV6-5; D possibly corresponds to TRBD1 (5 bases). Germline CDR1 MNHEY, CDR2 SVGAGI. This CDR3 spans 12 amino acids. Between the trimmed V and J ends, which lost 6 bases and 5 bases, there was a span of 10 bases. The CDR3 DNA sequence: TGTGCCAGCAGCAGGACATATACTGAAGCTTTCTTT. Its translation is CASSRTYTEAFF.

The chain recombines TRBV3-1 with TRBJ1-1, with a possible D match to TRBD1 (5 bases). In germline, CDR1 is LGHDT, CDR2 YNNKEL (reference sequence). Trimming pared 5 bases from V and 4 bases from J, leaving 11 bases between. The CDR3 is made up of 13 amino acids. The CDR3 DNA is TGTGCCAGCAGCGCGGGGCGGTTCACTGAAGCTTTCTTT. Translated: CASSAGRFTEAFF.

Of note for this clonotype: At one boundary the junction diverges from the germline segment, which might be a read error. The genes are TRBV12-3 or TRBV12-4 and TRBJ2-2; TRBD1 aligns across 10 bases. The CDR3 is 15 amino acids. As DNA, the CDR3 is TGTGTCAGCAGCAAGGACAGGGGGAGCACCGGGGAGCTGTTTTTT. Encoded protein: CVSSKDRGSTGELFF.

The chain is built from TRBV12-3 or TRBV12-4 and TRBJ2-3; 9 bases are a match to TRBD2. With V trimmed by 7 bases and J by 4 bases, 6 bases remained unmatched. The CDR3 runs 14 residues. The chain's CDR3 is CASNAGGPSDTQYF. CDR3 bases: TGTGCCAGCAATGCGGGGGGGCCCTCAGATACGCAGTATTTT.

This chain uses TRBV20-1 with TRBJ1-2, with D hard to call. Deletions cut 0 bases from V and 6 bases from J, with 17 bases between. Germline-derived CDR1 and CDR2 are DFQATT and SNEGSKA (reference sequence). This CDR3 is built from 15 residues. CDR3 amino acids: CSARDLRRTENGYTF. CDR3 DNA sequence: TGCAGTGCTAGAGATCTGCGGCGGACGGAAAATGGCTACACCTTC.

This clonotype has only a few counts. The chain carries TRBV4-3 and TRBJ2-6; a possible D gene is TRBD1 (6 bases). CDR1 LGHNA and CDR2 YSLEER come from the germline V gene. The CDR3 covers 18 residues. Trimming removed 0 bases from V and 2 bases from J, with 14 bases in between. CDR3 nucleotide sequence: TGCGCCAGCAGCCAAGAGGTCGAGGGGGTTCCTGGGGCCAACGTCCTGACTTTC. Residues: CASSQEVEGVPGANVLTF.

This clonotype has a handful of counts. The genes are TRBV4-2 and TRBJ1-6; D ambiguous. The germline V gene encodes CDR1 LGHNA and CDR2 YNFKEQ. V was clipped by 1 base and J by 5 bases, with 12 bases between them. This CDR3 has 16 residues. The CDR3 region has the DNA TGTGCCAGCAGCCAAGGGGCCGGGAATAATAATTCACCCCTCCACTTT. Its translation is CASSQGAGNNNSPLHF.

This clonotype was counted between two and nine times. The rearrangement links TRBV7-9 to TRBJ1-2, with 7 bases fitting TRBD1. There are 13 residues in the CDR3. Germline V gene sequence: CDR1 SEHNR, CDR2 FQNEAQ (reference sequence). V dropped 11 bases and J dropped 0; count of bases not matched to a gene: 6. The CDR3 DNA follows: TGTGCCCTACAGGGGATTTCTAACTATGGCTACACCTTC. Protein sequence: CALQGISNYGYTF.

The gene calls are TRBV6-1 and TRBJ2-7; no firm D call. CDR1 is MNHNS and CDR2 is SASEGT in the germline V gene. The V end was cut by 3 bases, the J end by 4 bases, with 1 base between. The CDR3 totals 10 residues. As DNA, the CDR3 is TGTGCCAGCAGTGATTACGAGCAGTACGTC. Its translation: CASSDYEQYV.

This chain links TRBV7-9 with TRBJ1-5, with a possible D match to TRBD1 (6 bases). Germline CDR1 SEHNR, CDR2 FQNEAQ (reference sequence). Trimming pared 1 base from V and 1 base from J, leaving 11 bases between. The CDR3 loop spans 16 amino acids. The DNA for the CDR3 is TGTGCCAGCAGCTTAGAAGGGGGATCGAGCAATCAGCCCCAGCATTTT. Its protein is CASSLEGGSSNQPQHF.

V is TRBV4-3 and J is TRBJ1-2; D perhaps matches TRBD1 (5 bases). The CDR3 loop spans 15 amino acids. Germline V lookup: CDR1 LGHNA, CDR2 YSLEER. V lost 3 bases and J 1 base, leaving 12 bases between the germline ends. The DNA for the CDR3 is TGCGCCAGCAGCCACGCCAGCAGGGATAACTATGGCTACACCTTC. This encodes CASSHASRDNYGYTF.